This is a list of T cell receptor beta chains from one sample in a study of blood T cell repertoires in COVID-19. The data were produced by immunoSEQ multiplex PCR, yet TCRdb's version contains in-frame clones alone and is incomplete. Of about 90,000 clones in the sample, approximately 92% were seen once. The specimen sequenced was peripheral blood. These TCRs come from a woman aged 55-70 years with active COVID-19. CDR3s include the opening cysteine and the closing phenylalanine or tryptophan. Size is omitted from some rows. Given values are once, few, many or a class for expanded clones.

15 TRBJ2-1 NA TRBV15 CATSRDRRGANEQFF
16 TRBJ2-7 NA TRBV9 CASSVGNRDRGHEQYF
16 TRBJ1-2 NA TRBV28 CASSSGTYRDSYGYTF
15 TRBJ2-7 NA TRBV6-1 CASSLGTDVTYEQYF
18 TRBJ2-3 NA TRBV7-3 CASSLSGLAGGPKDTQYF
18 TRBJ1-1 once TRBV4-1 CASSQVVKQGMGYTEAFF
14 TRBJ2-3 once TRBV2 CASSAGLALDTQYF
16 TRBJ2-1 NA TRBV7-9 CASSFPPGQPYNEQFF
19 TRBJ2-5 NA TRBV7-8 CASSPQFERGTRFQETQYF
14 TRBJ1-1 NA TRBV7-9 CASSLGQMNTEAFF
16 TRBJ2-7 NA TRBV3-1/TRBV3-2 CASSQDRLAGTYEQYF
13 TRBJ1-2 NA TRBV18 CASSEAYLYGYTF
12 TRBJ2-2 NA TRBV11-2 CASRAGTGELFF
13 TRBJ1-2 NA TRBV7-9 CASTIGDAYGYTF
13 TRBJ2-3 NA TRBV29-1 CSVDEGGTDTQYF
16 TRBJ1-1 NA TRBV30 CAWSLLLTGWNTEAFF
14 TRBJ2-7 NA TRBV2 CASRLLDVEVKQYF
13 TRBJ2-1 NA TRBV7-3 CAPPSREVNEQFF
15 TRBJ2-7 NA TRBV5-1 CASSVEDRGFDEQYF
14 TRBJ2-7 once TRBV6-2/TRBV6-3 CASSYSGGAREQYF
13 TRBJ1-2 NA TRBV5-4 CASSPDINYGYTF
15 TRBJ1-6 NA TRBV11-2 CASSPTETANSPLHF
14 TRBJ2-7 NA TRBV7-9 CASSPGRNPYEQYF
15 TRBJ1-2 NA TRBV24-1 CATSDTTGLLPGYTF
14 TRBJ2-7 NA TRBV27 CASNSGSPPYEQYF
14 TRBJ2-2 NA TRBV11-3 CASSPTGNTGELFF
17 TRBJ1-4 few TRBV21-1 CASSKEGDRAVDGKLFF
12 TRBJ1-2 NA TRBV15 CATSPDAYGYTF
14 TRBJ2-7 NA TRBV28 CASSLKGGSYEQYF
14 TRBJ2-7 NA TRBV27 CASSGQAASYEQYF
16 TRBJ1-6 NA TRBV9 CASSAGQYLDSSPLHF
15 TRBJ1-3 NA TRBV18 CASSSGQIPGNTIYF
16 TRBJ1-2 NA TRBV9 CASSWEAGGQNYGYTF
13 TRBJ2-7 NA TRBV29-1 CSVGGYSSYEQYF
15 TRBJ1-5 NA TRBV2 CASSEAQGSNQPQHF
15 TRBJ2-7 NA TRBV7-9 CASSSFTRVVNEQYF
15 TRBJ2-5 NA TRBV3-1/TRBV3-2 CASSQIGGGGETQYF
12 TRBJ2-3 NA TRBV15 CATSRGGQTQYF
13 TRBJ2-1 NA TRBV4-1 CASSQRSGDEQFF
14 TRBJ1-4 NA TRBV28 CASNGGLTGEKLFF
16 TRBJ1-6 few TRBV5-5 CASSLAVSRNNSPLHF
15 TRBJ2-7 NA TRBV19 CASSIDRDIGVEQYF
15 TRBJ2-5 once TRBV27 CASSLFGGRQETQYF
16 TRBJ1-2 NA TRBV28 CASSPLSGTGVYGYTF